This T cell receptor beta chain is from a study of blood T cell repertoires in COVID-19 (dated by TCRdb to about 2020). For context, the study as a whole: Collaborator samples came from the United States, Italy and Spain and covered acute and convalescent phases of COVID-19. The prospective study material was composed of cDNA or gDNA derived from T cells, B-cell-depleted T cells, or PBMCs. The dataset comprised deeply sampled blood TCRbeta repertoires from subjects exposed to, actively infected with, or recovered from COVID-19. A freely available public database, intended as a resource for researchers studying the immune response to SARS-CoV-2, is where the repertoires were released. The samples were drawn from the first 160 participants of the ongoing ImmuneRACE study and from over 950 subjects provided by 6 global collaborators. Nearly every sample came with metadata listing a de-identified subject ID, COVID-19 status, age in years and sex. Where HLA class I and class II types were available, the types were taken from metadata supplied by the sample provider, not from assay-based typing.

TCRbeta CDR3 regions were amplified from genomic DNA using the immunoSEQ Assay, a bias-controlled multiplex PCR. Per the source publication's procedure: Within the assay, amplification of reference gene primers was used to estimate how many nucleated cells each sample contained. Sequence reads were collapsed and filtered to measure the absolute abundance of every unique TCRbeta CDR3 rearrangement. Productive Simpson clonality was computed per sample as the square root of Simpson's diversity index over productive rearrangements. TCRdb provides this immuneACCESS table in a form limited to in-frame rearrangements. Some clones are lacking; in checked studies, under half of them reflect an unresolved V gene, and why the rest are absent is not known. D and trimming were read from the DNA, whereas the V and J calls and clone size are those reported in that table. The sample table records fewer than 65,000 clones; about 88% of these occur just once. 1.5% to 2% of the sample lies in the top ten.

The paper's findings and limits, for the study overall: Clinical and demographic metadata were provided uncurated, with the amount varying by source and participant.

Each collaborating institution followed its own protocols to collect whole blood in K2EDTA tubes. For TCRbeta analysis, collaborator samples were shipped as frozen whole blood, as isolated PBMCs, or as DNA extracted from either sample type. Worth noting for this clone: The antigen it binds to is not known. No clone much larger than this one lies a single base away; base qualities are absent.

The germline V gene (reference sequence) gives CDR1 as SGHNT and CDR2 as YYREEE. Trimming costs V 5 bases and J 4 bases, and their ends lie 9 bases apart. The CDR3 runs 12 amino acids, cysteine and phenylalanine included. Left in the record is the CDR3 DNA by itself, 36 bases read in frame from the first base. Material for sequencing was peripheral blood. The rearrangement combines TRBV5-4 with TRBJ1-2; 6 matching bases give a weak D call of TRBD1. The receptor comes from a man aged 60 to 69 with acute or convalescent COVID-19. The CDR3 loop reads CASRKTGYGYTF. The nucleotide sequence is given as TGTGCCAGCAGAAAGACAGGCTATGGCTACACCTTC.